This passage covers 8 T cell receptor beta chains from one sample sequenced in a study of OX40 agonist ivuxolimab in advanced cancers. Data came from immunoSEQ multiplex PCR; TCRdb stores just in-frame clones and leaves some out. The sample carries roughly 86,000 clones, approximately 90% recorded once. Material: CD4+ or CD8+ T cells sorted from blood, obtained in a trial of the OX40 agonist ivuxolimab. The receptors come from an adult with an advanced solid tumor such as melanoma, head and neck, liver or kidney cancer.

The V and J genes are TRBV4-1 and TRBJ1-1; 7 bases line up with TRBD1. The J segment lost 1 base and the V segment lost 6 bases, leaving 8 bases of the junction unmatched. This CDR3 spans 15 amino acids. Germline loops: CDR1 MGHRA, CDR2 YSYEKL. CDR3 amino acids: CASRRPGQQNTEAFF. The CDR3 DNA reads TGCGCCAGCAGGCGTCCGGGACAGCAGAACACTGAAGCTTTCTTT.

The chain joins TRBV30 to TRBJ2-2, with a possible D match to TRBD2 (5 bases). Germline V gene sequence: CDR1 GTSNPN, CDR2 SVGIG (reference sequence). This CDR3 region has 14 residues. The V end lost 0 bases, the J end lost 6 bases, and 11 bases lay between the germline ends. Here the CDR3 DNA reads TGTGCCTGGAGTGTCTTAAGCGGTTCCGGGGAGCTGTTTTTT. Its translation is CAWSVLSGSGELFF.

The J gene is TRBJ2-1, the V gene TRBV12-2; TRBD2 is taken as the D call from the table, unchecked against the DNA. TRBV12-2 is a pseudogene locus. This CDR3 contains 16 residues. The CDR3 is CASRLSTSGRGNEQFF. Written as DNA, the CDR3 is TGTGCAAGTCGCTTATCGACTAGCGGGCGGGGGAATGAGCAGTTCTTC.

This chain connects TRBV5-1 to TRBJ1-2; D ambiguous. Deletions cut 4 bases from V and 4 bases from J, with 11 bases between. CDR1 and CDR2 (germline): SGHRS, YFSETQ. The CDR3 is 13 residues long. Here the CDR3 DNA reads TGCGCCAGCAGCGCCGACGGCCTCTATGGCTACACCTTC. Translated: CASSADGLYGYTF.

The rearrangement joins TRBV28 to TRBJ1-5, with unresolved D. In germline, CDR1 is MDHEN, CDR2 SYDVKM. The CDR3 spans 10 residues. With 7 bases removed from V and 6 bases from J, the gap between germline ends came to 4 bases. The chain's CDR3 is CASNLQPQHF. CDR3 bases: TGTGCCAGCAATCTTCAGCCCCAGCATTTT.

The chain is built from TRBV6-4 and TRBJ2-2, with D maybe TRBD1 (6 bases). V lost 3 bases to trimming and J lost 4 bases, with 12 bases between them. The CDR3 runs 15 residues. In germline, CDR1 is MRHNA, CDR2 SNTAGT. This CDR3 reads CASSEGTSRTGELFF. CDR3 bases: TGTGCCAGCAGTGAAGGGACATCTCGCACCGGGGAGCTGTTTTTT.

The CDR3 region is CAISEVASGRSGEQFF. The CDR3, as DNA: TGTGCCATCAGTGAGGTGGCTAGCGGGAGGAGCGGTGAGCAGTTCTTC. The chain couples TRBV10-3 to TRBJ2-1, with TRBD2 matching over 11 bases. Germline CDR1 ENHRY, CDR2 SYGVKD. The CDR3 totals 16 residues. Trimming at V came to 2 bases and at J to 9 bases, leaving 9 bases not matched to a gene.

The chain recombines TRBV7-3 with TRBJ1-2, with 10 nucleotides matching TRBD1. CDR1 and CDR2 (germline): SGHTA, FQGTGA. V lost 4 bases and J lost 6; bases outside the gene matches: 11. The CDR3 consists of 16 residues. The CDR3 bases are TGTGCCAGCAGCTCACTAGGGGACAGGGGTTGGGATGGCTACACCTTC. Protein sequence: CASSSLGDRGWDGYTF.